This entry features one TCR beta chain sequence. 60 Vbeta and 13 Jbeta primers were used in PCR. Assay: immunoSEQ multiplex PCR; the TCRdb copy retains only in-frame clones and omits some. The sample lists over 100,000 clones, approximately 70% occurring once. This specimen comes from a study of cytomegalovirus exposure and HLA in healthy donors. Per germline, CDR1 LNHNV and CDR2 YYDKDF (reference sequence). The junction had 8 bases not matched to a gene; V was cut back by 0 bases and J by 3 bases. The CDR3 is 17 residues long. This receptor was taken from a man aged 25 to 40 in good health and CMV-seropositive. J is TRBJ2-1 and V is TRBV15; TRBD2 matches at 7 bases. The sequenced sample was PBMCs. In DNA form, the CDR3 reads TGTGCCACCAGCAGAGATGTCGGGAGGACGGTCTACAATGAGCAGTTCTTC. Its protein product is CATSRDVGRTVYNEQFF.